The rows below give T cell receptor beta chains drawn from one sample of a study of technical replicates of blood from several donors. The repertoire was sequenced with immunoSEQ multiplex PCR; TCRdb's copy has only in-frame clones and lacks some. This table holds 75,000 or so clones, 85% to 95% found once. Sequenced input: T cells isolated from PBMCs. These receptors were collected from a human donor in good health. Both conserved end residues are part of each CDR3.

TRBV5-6 CASSLGTGGADTQYF
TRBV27 CASSHRDSTDTQYF
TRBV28 CASSSPGEGGYGYTF
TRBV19 CASSHLNQPQHF
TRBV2 CASRRGDEKLFF
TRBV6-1 CASSEVGTGIYGYTF
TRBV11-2 CASSLSGRMNNEQFF
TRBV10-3 CAIGGAKPEAFF
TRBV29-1 CSVEIAMDYEQYF
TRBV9 CASSPLRGVNTGELFF
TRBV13 CASSPSNEQYF
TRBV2 CASSGAGKSYGYTF
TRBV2 CASIFGTYEQYF
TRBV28 CATRTANTEAFF
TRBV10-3 CAIRQGNEQFF
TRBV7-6 CASSDLGEVGPGYTF
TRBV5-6 CASSLLAGGYNEQFF
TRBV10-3 CAISESGWITEAFF